These 12 T cell receptor beta chains were all obtained from the same sample, sequenced in a study of cytomegalovirus exposure and HLA in healthy donors. Data came from immunoSEQ multiplex PCR; TCRdb stores just in-frame clones and leaves some out. The table has about 56,000 clones, approximately 93% seen once. Sequencing used PBMCs. The receptors here all came from a woman aged 18-29 years in good health and CMV-seropositive.

The rearrangement links TRBV2 to TRBJ2-3, with TRBD1 matching over 8 bases. V gave up 6 bases and J gave up 11 bases; unmatched junction bases: 7. This CDR3 is 12 amino acids long. Germline-derived CDR1 and CDR2 are SNHLY and FYNNEI. CDR3 in amino acids: CASSADRVEQYF. CDR3 sequence (DNA): TGTGCCAGCAGCGCGGACAGGGTCGAGCAGTATTTT.

The chain joins TRBV4-1 to TRBJ2-1; 14 bases align to TRBD2. This CDR3 contains 15 residues. Unmatched junction bases numbered 3, after V lost 4 bases and J lost 7 bases. Germline V gives CDR1 MGHRA, CDR2 YSYEKL. Here the CDR3 DNA reads TGCGCCAGCAGCCTGACTAGCGGGGGGGATAATGAGCAGTTCTTC. Translating it yields CASSLTSGGDNEQFF.

The chain is built from TRBV11-2 and TRBJ1-1; D not resolved. Trimming took off 5 bases at V and 1 base at J, with 8 bases between the two ends. There are 13 residues in the CDR3. The germline V gene has CDR1 SGHAT and CDR2 FQNNGV. CDR3 amino acids: CASSGRGNTEAFF. The CDR3 DNA is TGTGCCAGCAGCGGCAGAGGGAACACTGAAGCTTTCTTT. The full variable domain, its missing parts supplied by reference TRBV11-2 and TRBJ1-1, is EAGVAQSPRYKIIEKRQSVAFWCNPISGHATLYWYQQILGQGPKLLIQFQNNGVVDDSQLPKDRFSAERLKGVDSTLKIQPAKLEDSAVYLCASSGRGNTEAFFGQGTRLTVV.

The table lists this clone with a count of one. The chain recombines TRBV28 with TRBJ1-1; D gene ambiguous. There are 13 residues in the CDR3. V was shortened by 4 bases and J by 1 base, with 7 bases between the two germline ends. In germline, CDR1 is MDHEN, CDR2 SYDVKM. The chain's CDR3 is CASSSSGNTEAFF. As DNA, the CDR3 is TGTGCCAGCAGTTCGTCAGGGAACACTGAAGCTTTCTTT. The variable domain in full, with the rest retrieved from reference TRBV28 and TRBJ1-1, is DVKVTQSSRYLVKRTGEKVFLECVQDMDHENMFWYRQDPGLGLRLIYFSYDVKMKEKGDIPEGYSVSREKKERFSLILESASTNQTSMYLCASSSSGNTEAFFGQGTRLTVV.

The V and J genes are TRBV2 and TRBJ2-2; 7 bases align to TRBD2. Trimming at V came to 1 base and at J to 5 bases, leaving 13 bases not matched to a gene. This CDR3 spans 18 amino acids. Per the germline V gene, CDR1 is SNHLY and CDR2 is FYNNEI. CDR3 coding DNA: TGTGCCAGCAGTGAAGAAGTGGGGGGGATTTCGTGGACCGGGGAGCTGTTTTTT. It codes for CASSEEVGGISWTGELFF.

The V and J genes are TRBV21-1 and TRBJ2-7; the listed D gene, TRBD1, was not tested against the DNA. TRBV21-1 has pseudogene status. The CDR3 extends over 13 amino acids. The CDR3 DNA is TGTGCCAGCAGCTCGGGACAGTCCGACGAGCAGTACTTC. Residues: CASSSGQSDEQYF.

The gene calls are TRBV15 and TRBJ2-7; 7 positions agree with TRBD1. V dropped 5 bases and J dropped 4; count of bases not matched to a gene: 8. Germline CDR1 reads LNHNV; CDR2 reads YYDKDF (reference sequence). The CDR3 contains 14 residues. The CDR3 sequence: CATSQFSGGYEQYF. The CDR3 DNA reads TGTGCCACCAGCCAGTTTTCAGGGGGTTACGAGCAGTACTTC.

J is TRBJ2-5 and V is TRBV7-9, with a weak D call TRBD1 (5 bases). Trimming shortened V by 6 bases and J by 3 bases, and 8 bases separated the two germline ends. This CDR3 has 12 residues. The germline V gene encodes CDR1 SEHNR and CDR2 FQNEAQ (reference sequence). The chain's CDR3 is CASRTEEETQYF. In nucleotides, the CDR3 is TGTGCCAGCAGGACAGAAGAAGAGACCCAGTACTTC.

The chain employs TRBV2 and TRBJ2-1; D is perhaps TRBD2 (5 bases). There are 16 residues in the CDR3. CDR1 and CDR2 (germline): SNHLY, FYNNEI. The V end lost 5 bases, the J end lost 0 bases, and 14 bases lay between the germline ends. CDR3 amino acids: CASSSDSASSYNEQFF. In DNA, the CDR3 is TGTGCCAGCAGTTCGGACTCTGCTAGCTCCTACAATGAGCAGTTCTTC.

This clone has a single count. The V gene is TRBV5-1, the J gene TRBJ2-7; TRBD1 agrees at 7 bases. CDR1 SGHRS and CDR2 YFSETQ come from the germline V gene. With 3 bases clipped from V and 3 bases from J, the junction kept 9 bases outside the gene matches. This CDR3 has 15 residues. The CDR3 DNA reads as TGCGCCAGCAGCTCCCTGAGGGGGCAGGACTACGAGCAGTACTTC. Its translation is CASSSLRGQDYEQYF.

The CDR3 DNA reads TGTGCCAGCCGGGTGGAGGGCAATCAGCCCCAGCATTTT. This codes for CASRVEGNQPQHF. The rearrangement uses TRBV2 and TRBJ1-5; D uncertain. Germline assignment: CDR1 SNHLY and CDR2 FYNNEI. V was shortened by 8 bases and J by 2 bases, with 10 bases between the two germline ends. The CDR3 runs to 13 residues.

The gene calls are TRBV30 and TRBJ1-2; D gene uncertain. The CDR3 spans 10 residues. V gave up 4 bases and J gave up 6 bases, with 6 bases separating them. Germline CDR1 reads GTSNPN; CDR2 reads SVGIG (reference sequence). The CDR3 spells CAWNGDGYTF. The CDR3 DNA is TGTGCCTGGAACGGGGATGGCTACACCTTC.